The sequence of this TCR beta chain was determined in a study of early T cells in non-severe SARS-CoV-2 infection. Study as a whole: From unsorted whole blood, bulk RNA was sequenced, and the chains remained unpaired. Regarding the study as a whole: Anti-spike CD8 responses were favored in VDJdb matching, and private and CD4 specificities were missed.

This clonotype has a count of ten or more. The antigen is unknown. Trimming took off 6 bases at V and 0 bases at J, with 11 bases between the two ends. The CDR3 totals 14 residues. Germline V gene data show CDR1 as SGHAT and CDR2 as FQNNGV. Tagging with unique molecular identifiers was applied to individual cDNA molecules. TCRdb itself ran the 5' RACE reads through MiXCR, one entry per CDR3 protein. There are about 50,000 distinct CDR3 sequences in the sample; roughly 9.3% occur only once, and 14% to 15% lies in the top ten. The sample taken for sequencing was whole blood. The clonotype was recovered from an adult who was a healthcare worker with PCR-confirmed SARS-CoV-2 infection or an uninfected control (not recorded which). The J gene is TRBJ1-1, the V gene TRBV11-2, with no clear D. The CDR3 loop is CASSTSFMNTEAFF. The CDR3 region has the DNA TGTGCCAGCAGTACATCGTTCATGAACACTGAAGCTTTCTTT. The whole variable domain, filled in from reference TRBV11-2 and TRBJ1-1, reads EAGVAQSPRYKIIEKRQSVAFWCNPISGHATLYWYQQILGQGPKLLIQFQNNGVVDDSQLPKDRFSAERLKGVDSTLKIQPAKLEDSAVYLCASSTSFMNTEAFFGQGTRLTVV.